A selection of T cell receptor beta chains follows, all from one sample in a study of neoadjuvant anti-PD-1 for oral cavity cancer. This table comes from immunoSEQ multiplex PCR, and its TCRdb copy is limited to in-frame clones, with some not included. The sample consists of fewer than 20,000 clones, approximately 70% of them appearing once. Sample: PBMCs, taken before nivolumab (anti-PD-1) treatment. The source is a person aged 35-79 years with oral cavity squamous cell carcinoma. Each CDR3 is given with its conserved first and last residue. Fields, in order: J gene, D gene, V gene, clone size, CDR3 protein, CDR3 DNA. D genes are given only for firm matches. Size tells how often a clone was seen (once, few, many) or the class of an expanded clone, and some rows leave it out.

j_gene: TRBJ2-1; d_gene: TRBD1; v_gene: TRBV7-3; abundance: .; CDR3aa: CASSPDRGGNEQFF; CDR3nt: TGTGCCAGCAGCCCCGACAGGGGGGGCAATGAGCAGTTCTTC
j_gene: TRBJ2-2; d_gene: .; v_gene: TRBV7-3; abundance: .; CDR3aa: CASRDPGHSNTGELFF; CDR3nt: TGTGCCAGCAGAGATCCGGGACACTCGAACACCGGGGAGCTGTTTTTT
j_gene: TRBJ1-6; d_gene: .; v_gene: TRBV30; abundance: .; CDR3aa: CASRSDHNSPLHF; CDR3nt: TGTGCCTCACGCTCAGATCATAATTCACCCCTCCACTTT
j_gene: TRBJ2-1; d_gene: .; v_gene: TRBV5-1; abundance: .; CDR3aa: CASSSLGPPYNEQFF; CDR3nt: TGCGCCAGCAGCTCCTTGGGTCCCCCTTACAATGAGCAGTTCTTC
j_gene: TRBJ1-2; d_gene: TRBD1; v_gene: TRBV5-1; abundance: .; CDR3aa: CASSSGQARPNYGYTF; CDR3nt: TGCGCCAGCAGCTCGGGACAGGCCCGACCTAACTATGGCTACACCTTC
j_gene: TRBJ1-2; d_gene: TRBD1; v_gene: TRBV27; abundance: .; CDR3aa: CASSPKDRQFSGYTF; CDR3nt: TGTGCCAGCAGTCCCAAGGACAGGCAGTTCAGTGGCTACACCTTC
j_gene: TRBJ1-3; d_gene: .; v_gene: TRBV6-6; abundance: once; CDR3aa: CASSSESSGNTIYF; CDR3nt: TGTGCCAGCAGTTCAGAGTCCTCTGGAAACACCATATATTTT
j_gene: TRBJ2-1; d_gene: TRBD2; v_gene: TRBV28; abundance: .; CDR3aa: CASSSTILAGNYNEQFF; CDR3nt: TGTGCCAGCAGTTCAACCATACTAGCGGGAAACTACAATGAGCAGTTCTTC
j_gene: TRBJ2-3; d_gene: TRBD2; v_gene: TRBV13; abundance: .; CDR3aa: CASSLASGRVPSTDTQYF; CDR3nt: TGTGCCAGCAGCTTAGCTAGCGGGAGAGTTCCTAGCACAGATACGCAGTATTTT
j_gene: TRBJ1-2; d_gene: .; v_gene: TRBV5-1; abundance: once; CDR3aa: CASSSQGTANYGYTF; CDR3nt: TGCGCCAGCAGCTCACAGGGAACTGCTAACTATGGCTACACCTTC
j_gene: TRBJ2-7; d_gene: .; v_gene: TRBV19; abundance: .; CDR3aa: CASSSRYEQYF; CDR3nt: TGTGCCAGTAGTTCTCGATACGAGCAGTACTTC
j_gene: TRBJ2-7; d_gene: .; v_gene: TRBV28; abundance: .; CDR3aa: CASSLCRIFNVGYMGGSPF; CDR3nt: TGTGCCAGCAGTTTATGTCGTATCTTTAATGTGGGGTATATGGGCGGCTCCCCTTTC
j_gene: TRBJ2-3; d_gene: .; v_gene: TRBV4-1; abundance: few; CDR3aa: CASSQGRWGSDTQYF; CDR3nt: TGCGCCAGCAGCCAGGGCAGGTGGGGGTCGGATACGCAGTATTTT
j_gene: TRBJ2-1; d_gene: TRBD2; v_gene: TRBV6-6; abundance: .; CDR3aa: CASSPTGTSKTDEQFF; CDR3nt: TGTGCCAGCAGTCCTACCGGGACTAGCAAGACTGATGAGCAGTTCTTC
j_gene: TRBJ2-7; d_gene: TRBD2; v_gene: TRBV2; abundance: few; CDR3aa: CASSRGSTYEQYF; CDR3nt: TGTGCCAGCAGTCGCGGGAGTACTTACGAGCAGTACTTC
j_gene: TRBJ2-3; d_gene: TRBD2; v_gene: TRBV7-6; abundance: few; CDR3aa: CASSLGPISGRTDTQYF; CDR3nt: TGTGCCAGCAGCTTGGGCCCTATTAGCGGGCGCACAGATACGCAGTATTTT
j_gene: TRBJ2-1; d_gene: .; v_gene: TRBV6-1; abundance: .; CDR3aa: CASSATLWRTYNEQFF; CDR3nt: TGTGCCAGCAGTGCTACCCTCTGGCGGACCTACAATGAGCAGTTCTTC
j_gene: TRBJ1-1; d_gene: .; v_gene: TRBV28; abundance: .; CDR3aa: CASSSNTEAFF; CDR3nt: TGTGCCAGCAGTTCGAACACTGAAGCTTTCTTT
j_gene: TRBJ1-5; d_gene: .; v_gene: TRBV28; abundance: .; CDR3aa: CASSFGSPGNQPQHF; CDR3nt: TGTGCCAGCAGTTTCGGGTCCCCGGGGAATCAGCCCCAGCATTTT
j_gene: TRBJ1-1; d_gene: .; v_gene: TRBV30; abundance: .; CDR3aa: CAWNGQTNTEAFF; CDR3nt: TGTGCCTGGAACGGACAGACCAACACTGAAGCTTTCTTT
j_gene: TRBJ2-1; d_gene: .; v_gene: TRBV2; abundance: .; CDR3aa: CASSEGEPRTNEQFF; CDR3nt: TGTGCCAGCAGTGAAGGGGAACCGCGGACCAATGAGCAGTTCTTC
j_gene: TRBJ2-1; d_gene: .; v_gene: TRBV5-1; abundance: .; CDR3aa: CASSLEEGGKAYNEQFF; CDR3nt: TGCGCCAGCAGCTTGGAAGAGGGCGGGAAGGCCTACAATGAGCAGTTCTTC
j_gene: TRBJ2-5; d_gene: .; v_gene: TRBV2; abundance: .; CDR3aa: CASSDVRETQYF; CDR3nt: TGTGCCAGCAGTGATGTTAGGGAGACCCAGTACTTC
j_gene: TRBJ1-1; d_gene: .; v_gene: TRBV2; abundance: few; CDR3aa: CASSPLSREAFF; CDR3nt: TGTGCCAGCAGCCCACTCTCCCGGGAAGCTTTCTTT
j_gene: TRBJ2-2; d_gene: .; v_gene: TRBV10-3; abundance: .; CDR3aa: CAISVLDGGELFF; CDR3nt: TGTGCCATCAGTGTCCTAGATGGCGGGGAGCTGTTTTTT
j_gene: TRBJ2-7; d_gene: .; v_gene: TRBV7-9; abundance: few; CDR3aa: CASSSRGAREQYF; CDR3nt: TGTGCCAGCAGCTCCAGGGGGGCAAGGGAGCAGTACTTC
j_gene: TRBJ1-1; d_gene: .; v_gene: TRBV30; abundance: .; CDR3aa: CAWLAVEETEAFF; CDR3nt: TGTGCCTGGCTAGCGGTTGAGGAGACTGAAGCTTTCTTT
j_gene: TRBJ2-4; d_gene: .; v_gene: TRBV6-7; abundance: .; CDR3aa: CASSYSGVILAKNIQYF; CDR3nt: TGTGCCAGCAGTTACTCCGGGGTAATACTAGCCAAAAACATTCAGTACTTC
j_gene: TRBJ2-7; d_gene: TRBD1; v_gene: TRBV6-1; abundance: once; CDR3aa: CASTGQVDFAYF; CDR3nt: TGTGCCAGCACAGGACAGGTCGATTTTGCGTACTTC
j_gene: TRBJ2-7; d_gene: .; v_gene: TRBV7-9; abundance: .; CDR3aa: CASSSRDFTYEQYF; CDR3nt: TGTGCCAGCAGCTCTCGGGACTTTACCTACGAGCAGTACTTC
j_gene: TRBJ2-1; d_gene: .; v_gene: TRBV5-1; abundance: .; CDR3aa: CASSSSGHEQFF; CDR3nt: TGCGCCAGCAGCTCCTCGGGCCATGAGCAGTTCTTC
j_gene: TRBJ2-7; d_gene: .; v_gene: TRBV5-1; abundance: .; CDR3aa: CASSFWTEPSYEQYF; CDR3nt: TGCGCCAGCAGCTTTTGGACAGAACCTTCCTACGAGCAGTACTTC
j_gene: TRBJ2-3; d_gene: TRBD2; v_gene: TRBV19; abundance: few; CDR3aa: CASSIMTSGTTDTQYF; CDR3nt: TGTGCCAGTAGTATCATGACTAGCGGGACCACAGATACGCAGTATTTT